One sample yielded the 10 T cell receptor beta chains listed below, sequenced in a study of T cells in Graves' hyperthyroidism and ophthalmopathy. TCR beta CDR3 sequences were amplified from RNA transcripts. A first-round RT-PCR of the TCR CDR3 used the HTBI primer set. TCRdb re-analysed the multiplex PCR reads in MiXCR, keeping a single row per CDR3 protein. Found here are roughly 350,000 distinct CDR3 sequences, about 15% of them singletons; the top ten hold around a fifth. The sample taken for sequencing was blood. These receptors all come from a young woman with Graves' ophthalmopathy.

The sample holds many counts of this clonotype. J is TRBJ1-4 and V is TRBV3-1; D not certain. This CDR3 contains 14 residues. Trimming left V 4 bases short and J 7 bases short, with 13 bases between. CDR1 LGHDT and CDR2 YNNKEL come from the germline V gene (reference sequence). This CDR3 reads CASSPSDFIEKLFF. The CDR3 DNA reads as TGTGCCAGCAGCCCTTCGGATTTCATTGAAAAACTGTTTTTT.

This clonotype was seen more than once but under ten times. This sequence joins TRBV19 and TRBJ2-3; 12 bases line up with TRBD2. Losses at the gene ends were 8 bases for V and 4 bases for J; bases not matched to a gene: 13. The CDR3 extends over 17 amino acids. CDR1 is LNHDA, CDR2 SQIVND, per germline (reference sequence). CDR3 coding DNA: TGTGCCAGTGCGACTAGCGGGGGCCGCCCGTTGGCAGATACGCAGTATTTT. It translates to CASATSGGRPLADTQYF.

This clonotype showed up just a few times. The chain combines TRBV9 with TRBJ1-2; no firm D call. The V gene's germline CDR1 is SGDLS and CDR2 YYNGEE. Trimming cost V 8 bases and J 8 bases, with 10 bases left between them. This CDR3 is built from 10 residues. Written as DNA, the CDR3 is TGTGCCAGTTCCGGGGAGGGCTACACCTTC. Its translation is CASSGEGYTF.

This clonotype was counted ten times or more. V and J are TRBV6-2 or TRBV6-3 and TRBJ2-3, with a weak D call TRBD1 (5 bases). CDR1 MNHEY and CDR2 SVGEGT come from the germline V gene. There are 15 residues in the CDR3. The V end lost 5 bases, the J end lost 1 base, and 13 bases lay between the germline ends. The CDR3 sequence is CASSQGFSRTDTQYF. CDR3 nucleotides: TGTGCCAGCAGTCAGGGTTTTTCTCGCACAGATACGCAGTATTTT.

This CDR3 reads CAWRGLHSGNTIYF. The CDR3 nucleotides read TGTGCCTGGAGAGGTCTGCACTCTGGAAACACCATATATTTT. The gene calls are TRBV30 and TRBJ1-3; D gene ambiguous. Germline lookup yields CDR1 GTSNPN and CDR2 SVGIG (reference sequence). V lost 3 bases and J lost 0, with 9 bases in between. The CDR3 totals 14 residues.

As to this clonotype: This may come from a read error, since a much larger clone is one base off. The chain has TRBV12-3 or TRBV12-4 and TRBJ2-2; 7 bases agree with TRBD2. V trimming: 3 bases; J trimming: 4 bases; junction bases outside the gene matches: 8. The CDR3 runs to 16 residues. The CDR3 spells CASSLWGLSGTGELFF. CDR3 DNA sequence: TGTGCCAGCAGTTTGTGGGGACTATCTGGCACCGGGGAGCTGTTTTTT.

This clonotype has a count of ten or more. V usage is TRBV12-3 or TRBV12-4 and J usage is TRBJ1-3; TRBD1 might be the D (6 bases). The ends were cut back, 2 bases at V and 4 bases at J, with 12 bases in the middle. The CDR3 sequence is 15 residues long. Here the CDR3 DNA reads TGTGCCAGCAGTTTATCCCCAGGGGACGGAAACACCATATATTTT. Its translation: CASSLSPGDGNTIYF.

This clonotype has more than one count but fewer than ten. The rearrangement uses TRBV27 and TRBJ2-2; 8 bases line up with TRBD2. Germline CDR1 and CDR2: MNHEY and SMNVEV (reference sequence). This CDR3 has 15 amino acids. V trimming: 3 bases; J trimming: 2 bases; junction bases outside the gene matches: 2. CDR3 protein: CASSFAGGNTGELFF. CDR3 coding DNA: TGTGCCAGCAGTTTTGCGGGGGGAAACACCGGGGAGCTGTTTTTT.

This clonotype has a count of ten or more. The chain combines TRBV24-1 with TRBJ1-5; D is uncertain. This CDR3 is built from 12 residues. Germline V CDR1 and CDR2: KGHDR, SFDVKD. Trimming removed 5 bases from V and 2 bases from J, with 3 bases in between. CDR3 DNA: TGTGCCACCAGTGCTCGCAATCAGCCCCAGCATTTT. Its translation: CATSARNQPQHF.

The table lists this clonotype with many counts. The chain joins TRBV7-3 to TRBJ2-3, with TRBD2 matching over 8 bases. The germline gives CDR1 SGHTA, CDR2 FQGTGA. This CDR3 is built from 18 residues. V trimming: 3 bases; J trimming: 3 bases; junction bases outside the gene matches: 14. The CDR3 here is CASSFYNGYGGGTDTQYF. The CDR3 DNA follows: TGTGCCAGCAGCTTCTATAACGGATATGGCGGGGGGACAGATACGCAGTATTTT.